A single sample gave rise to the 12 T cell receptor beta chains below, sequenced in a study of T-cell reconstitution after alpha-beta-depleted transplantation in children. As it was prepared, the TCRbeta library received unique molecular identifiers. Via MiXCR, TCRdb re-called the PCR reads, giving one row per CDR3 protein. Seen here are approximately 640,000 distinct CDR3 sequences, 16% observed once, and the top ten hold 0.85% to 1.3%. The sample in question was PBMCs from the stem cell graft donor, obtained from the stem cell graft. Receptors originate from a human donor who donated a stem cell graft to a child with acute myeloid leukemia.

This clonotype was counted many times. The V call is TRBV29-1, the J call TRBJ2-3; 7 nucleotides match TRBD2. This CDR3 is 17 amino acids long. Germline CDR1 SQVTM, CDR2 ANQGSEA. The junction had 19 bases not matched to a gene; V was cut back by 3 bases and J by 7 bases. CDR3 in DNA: TGCAGCGTTGACGGGGCTAGCGGTGCCGGTTCAGATCATACGCAGTATTTT. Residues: CSVDGASGAGSDHTQYF.

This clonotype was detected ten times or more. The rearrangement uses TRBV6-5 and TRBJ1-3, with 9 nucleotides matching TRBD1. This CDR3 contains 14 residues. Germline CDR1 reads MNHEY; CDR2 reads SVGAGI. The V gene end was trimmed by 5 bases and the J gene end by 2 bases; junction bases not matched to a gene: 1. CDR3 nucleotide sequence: TGTGCCAGCAGTAGGACAGGGGCTGGAAACACCATATATTTT. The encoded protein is CASSRTGAGNTIYF.

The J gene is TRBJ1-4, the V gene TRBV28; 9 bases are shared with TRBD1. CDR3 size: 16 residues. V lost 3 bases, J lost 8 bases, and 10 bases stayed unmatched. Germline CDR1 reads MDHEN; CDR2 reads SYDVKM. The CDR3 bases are TGTGCCAGCAGTTTGGGATTACAGGGGGCACGCGAAAAACTGTTTTTT. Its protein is CASSLGLQGAREKLFF.

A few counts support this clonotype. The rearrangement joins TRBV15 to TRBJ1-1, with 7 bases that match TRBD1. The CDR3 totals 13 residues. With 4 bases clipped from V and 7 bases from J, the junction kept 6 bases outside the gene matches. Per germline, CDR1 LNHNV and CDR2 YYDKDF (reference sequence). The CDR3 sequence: CATSTRQGGEAFF. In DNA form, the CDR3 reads TGTGCCACCAGCACCAGACAGGGTGGTGAAGCTTTCTTT.

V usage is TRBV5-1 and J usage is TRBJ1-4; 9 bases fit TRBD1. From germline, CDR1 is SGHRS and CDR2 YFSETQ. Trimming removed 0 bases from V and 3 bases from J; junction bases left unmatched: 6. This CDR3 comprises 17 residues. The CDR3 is CASSLGQGDASNEKLFF. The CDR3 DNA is TGCGCCAGCAGCTTGGGACAGGGGGACGCGTCTAATGAAAAACTGTTTTTT. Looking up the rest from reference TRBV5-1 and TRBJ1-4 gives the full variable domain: KAGVTQTPRYLIKTRGQQVTLSCSPISGHRSVSWYQQTPGQGLQFLFEYFSETQRNKGNFPGRFSGRQFSNSRSEMNVSTLELGDSALYLCASSLGQGDASNEKLFFGSGTQLSVL.

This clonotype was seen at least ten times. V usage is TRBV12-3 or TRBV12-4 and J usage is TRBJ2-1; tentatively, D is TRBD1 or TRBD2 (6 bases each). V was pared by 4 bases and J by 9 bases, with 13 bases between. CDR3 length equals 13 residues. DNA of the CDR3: TGTGCCAGCAGTTCTACGGGGGCTGGTGAGCAGTTCTTC. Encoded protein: CASSSTGAGEQFF.

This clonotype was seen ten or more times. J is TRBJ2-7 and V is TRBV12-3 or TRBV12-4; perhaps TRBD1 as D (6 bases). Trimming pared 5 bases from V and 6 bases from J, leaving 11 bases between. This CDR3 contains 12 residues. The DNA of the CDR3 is TGTGCCAGCAGTCAGACAGGTCGCGAGCAGTACGTC. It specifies CASSQTGREQYV.

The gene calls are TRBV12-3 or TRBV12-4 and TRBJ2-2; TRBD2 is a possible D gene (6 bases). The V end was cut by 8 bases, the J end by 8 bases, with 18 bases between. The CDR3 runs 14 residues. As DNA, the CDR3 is TGTGCCAGCCCTAATTCCCCGACTAGGGGGGAGCTGTTTTTT. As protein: CASPNSPTRGELFF.

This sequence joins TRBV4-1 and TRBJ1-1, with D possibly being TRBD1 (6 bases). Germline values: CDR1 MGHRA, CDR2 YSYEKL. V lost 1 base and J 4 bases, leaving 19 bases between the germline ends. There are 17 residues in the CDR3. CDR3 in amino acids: CASSQGWGDDRSTEAFF. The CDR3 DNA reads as TGCGCCAGCAGCCAAGGATGGGGGGACGACAGGAGCACTGAAGCTTTCTTT.

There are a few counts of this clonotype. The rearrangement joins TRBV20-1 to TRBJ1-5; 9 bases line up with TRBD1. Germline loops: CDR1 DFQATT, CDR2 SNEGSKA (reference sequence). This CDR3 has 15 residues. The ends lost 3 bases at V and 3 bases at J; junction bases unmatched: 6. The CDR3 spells CSASPGTGNNQPQHF. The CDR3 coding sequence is TGCAGTGCTAGCCCCGGGACAGGGAACAATCAGCCCCAGCATTTT.

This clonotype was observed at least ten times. As DNA, the CDR3 is TGCGCCAGCAGCCTGGAGAGCCCGAGCCAGCCCCAGCATTTT. It is translated as CASSLESPSQPQHF. The chain uses TRBV5-1 and TRBJ1-5; D ambiguous. The V gene's germline CDR1 is SGHRS and CDR2 YFSETQ. The V end lost 4 bases, the J end lost 7 bases, and 15 bases lay between the germline ends. This CDR3 contains 14 residues.

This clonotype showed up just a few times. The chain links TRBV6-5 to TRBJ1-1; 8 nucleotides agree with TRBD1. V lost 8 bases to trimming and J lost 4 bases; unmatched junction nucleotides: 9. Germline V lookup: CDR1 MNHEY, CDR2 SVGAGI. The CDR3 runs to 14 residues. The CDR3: CASGPGGAGTEAFF. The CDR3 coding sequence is TGTGCCAGCGGCCCAGGGGGCGCGGGCACTGAAGCTTTCTTT.